Presented here are 22 T cell receptor beta chains from one specimen sequenced in a study of control samples from healthy donors and cancer patients. The protocol was immunoSEQ multiplex PCR, while the TCRdb copy is restricted to in-frame clones and leaves out a portion. The sample carries about 60,000 clones, 65% to 90% recorded once. The sample consisted of blood. The receptors originated from a man in his forties in good health.

The CDR3 loop is CASSPSGQGNSPLHF. For the CDR3, the DNA is TGTGCCAGCAGCCCTTCGGGACAGGGGAATTCACCCCTCCACTTT. The V and J genes are TRBV11-2 and TRBJ1-6; 10 bases are shared with TRBD1. CDR3 size: 15 residues. Germline trimming cut 5 bases from V and 7 bases from J; bases unmatched to any gene: 5. CDR1 SGHAT and CDR2 FQNNGV come from the germline V gene.

This clone was seen a few times. This sequence joins TRBV6-5 and TRBJ1-1; 8 bases fit TRBD1. In germline, CDR1 is MNHEY, CDR2 SVGAGI. V lost 0 bases, J lost 10 bases, and 4 bases stayed unmatched. CDR3 length: 13 amino acids. The CDR3, as DNA: TGTGCCAGCAGTTACTCCGGGACAGGCGTAGCTTTCTTT. Its translation is CASSYSGTGVAFF.

This chain joins TRBV10-3 and TRBJ1-2; no clear D. From germline, CDR1 is ENHRY and CDR2 SYGVKD. Trimming cost V 3 bases and J 4 bases, with 9 bases left between them. The CDR3 has 13 amino acids. The CDR3 DNA reads as TGTGCCATCAGTGAAGATCGGGCCTATGGCTACACCTTC. This codes for CAISEDRAYGYTF.

The rearrangement joins TRBV28 to TRBJ2-1, with 13 bases lining up with TRBD2. V was pared by 6 bases and J by 8 bases, with 13 bases of the junction left unmatched. CDR3 length equals 17 residues. CDR1 and CDR2 (germline): MDHEN, SYDVKM. The CDR3 region has the DNA TGTGCCAGCAGGCCATCAGGGACTAGCGGGGTCCGTTATGAGCAGTTCTTC. Its protein is CASRPSGTSGVRYEQFF.

The chain recombines TRBV5-6 with TRBJ2-7; 12 nucleotides align to TRBD1. There are 17 residues in the CDR3. Germline V lookup: CDR1 SGHDT, CDR2 YYEEEE. The trim removed 4 bases at V and 3 bases at J, leaving 11 bases unmatched. The chain's CDR3 is CASSAGTGGVLFYEQYF. The CDR3 DNA follows: TGTGCCAGCAGCGCCGGGACAGGGGGCGTTCTGTTCTACGAGCAGTACTTC. Variable domain in full (rest from reference TRBV5-6 and TRBJ2-7): DAGVTQSPTHLIKTRGQQVTLRCSPKSGHDTVSWYQQALGQGPQFIFQYYEEEERQRGNFPDRFSGHQFPNYSSELNVNALLLGDSALYLCASSAGTGGVLFYEQYFGPGTRLTVT.

The V call is TRBV27, the J call TRBJ1-5; D not resolved. Germline CDR1 reads MNHEY; CDR2 reads SMNVEV (reference sequence). The CDR3 totals 14 residues. Trimming pared 0 bases from V and 3 bases from J, leaving 6 bases between. In DNA, the CDR3 is TGTGCCAGCAGTTTATCCGGGATCAATCAGCCCCAGCATTTT. Residues: CASSLSGINQPQHF.

The rearrangement uses TRBV9 and TRBJ2-2, with 8 bases lining up with TRBD2. CDR3 length equals 15 residues. V was pared by 3 bases and J by 5 bases, with 6 bases of the junction left unmatched. Germline CDR1 reads SGDLS; CDR2 reads YYNGEE. This CDR3 reads CASSAGGRRTGELFF. The CDR3, as DNA: TGTGCCAGCAGCGCGGGGGGGCGAAGGACCGGGGAGCTGTTTTTT.

The rearrangement joins TRBV19 to TRBJ1-5; D is uncertain. The length of the CDR3 is 11 residues. CDR1 and CDR2 (germline): LNHDA, SQIVND (reference sequence). V lost 3 bases and J 7 bases, leaving 4 bases between the germline ends. The CDR3 nucleotides read TGTGCCAGTAGTATCCCCCAGCCCCAGCATTTT. It yields the protein CASSIPQPQHF.

The chain carries TRBV9 and TRBJ2-7; no definite D call. This CDR3 has 14 amino acids. The V end was cut by 3 bases, the J end by 0 bases, with 10 bases between. In germline, CDR1 is SGDLS, CDR2 YYNGEE. CDR3: CASSADSYSYEQYF. CDR3 coding DNA: TGTGCCAGCAGCGCCGACTCCTACTCCTACGAGCAGTACTTC.

The chain has TRBV5-4 and TRBJ2-6; no definite D call. Germline V gene lookup returns CDR1 SGHNT and CDR2 YYREEE (reference sequence). This CDR3 contains 16 residues. Trimming removed 4 bases at V and 0 bases at J, with 11 bases between. This CDR3 is CASSPDLISGANVLTF. CDR3 DNA: TGTGCCAGCAGCCCCGATCTAATCTCTGGGGCCAACGTCCTGACTTTC.

This clone has just a few counts. The chain carries TRBV7-2 and TRBJ1-1; 7 bases agree with TRBD1. Germline CDR1 and CDR2: SGHTA and FQGNSA. V trimming: 2 bases; J trimming: 3 bases; junction bases outside the gene matches: 3. The CDR3 totals 14 residues. The CDR3 is CASSLSRGHTEAFF. The CDR3 coding sequence is TGTGCCAGCAGCTTATCTAGGGGGCACACTGAAGCTTTCTTT.

The chain links TRBV5-6 to TRBJ1-4; D may be TRBD1 (6 bases). The CDR3 covers 14 residues. V lost 5 bases, J lost 4 bases, and 12 bases lay in between. The germline gives CDR1 SGHDT, CDR2 YYEEEE. This CDR3 is CASSEQGLNEKLFF. The CDR3 nucleotides read TGTGCCAGCAGTGAACAGGGACTTAATGAAAAACTGTTTTTT.

V usage is TRBV11-3 and J usage is TRBJ2-1; 7 bases map to TRBD1. The CDR3 length is 13 residues. The germline CDR1 and CDR2 sequences are SGHNT and YENEEA. With V trimmed by 0 bases and J by 9 bases, 2 bases remained unmatched. The CDR3 nucleotides are TGTGCCAGCAGCTTAGAACAGGGGAGTGAGCAGTTCTTC. This codes for CASSLEQGSEQFF. The full variable domain, rest sourced from reference TRBV11-3 and TRBJ2-1, is EAGVVQSPRYKIIEKKQPVAFWCNPISGHNTLYWYLQNLGQGPELLIRYENEEAVDDSQLPKDRFSAERLKGVDSTLKIQPAELGDSAVYLCASSLEQGSEQFFGPGTRLTVL.

This chain connects TRBV4-3 to TRBJ1-6; D unresolved. Per the germline V gene, CDR1 is LGHNA and CDR2 is YSLEER. V was pared by 0 bases and J by 9 bases, with 15 bases between. The CDR3 covers 16 residues. The CDR3 reads CASSQDKAQRFSPLHF. The CDR3 nucleotides read TGCGCCAGCAGCCAAGATAAGGCACAGAGATTTTCACCCCTCCACTTT.

This rearrangement joins TRBV19 to TRBJ1-2; 9 bases agree with TRBD1. Germline lookup yields CDR1 LNHDA and CDR2 SQIVND (reference sequence). This CDR3 has 15 amino acids. With 4 bases clipped from V and 5 bases from J, the junction kept 8 bases outside the gene matches. CDR3 in DNA: TGTGCCAGTAGTAAGGGACAGGGAAGCTCTTATGGCTACACCTTC. Its translation: CASSKGQGSSYGYTF.

The chain carries TRBV28 and TRBJ1-2; 9 bases map to TRBD1. Germline CDR1 is MDHEN and CDR2 is SYDVKM. The CDR3 is 14 amino acids. V gave up 6 bases and J gave up 8 bases; unmatched junction bases: 10. The CDR3 DNA is TGTGCCAGCAGCCCCACCGGGACAGGGCAAGGCTACACCTTC. Protein product: CASSPTGTGQGYTF.

This clone was detected only a few times. The rearrangement uses TRBV5-1 and TRBJ1-5; a weak D match, TRBD1 (6 bases). Germline CDR1 and CDR2: SGHRS and YFSETQ. The CDR3 length is 14 residues. V was cut by 5 bases and J by 2 bases, with 11 bases left in between. In nucleotides, the CDR3 is TGCGCCAGCAGTTTAGAGGGGGGCAATCAGCCCCAGCATTTT. It encodes CASSLEGGNQPQHF.

The chain is built from TRBV10-3 and TRBJ1-1; weak D call: TRBD1 (6 bases). V lost 4 bases to trimming and J lost 3 bases, with 9 bases between them. CDR3 size: 13 residues. Per germline, CDR1 ENHRY and CDR2 SYGVKD. CDR3 nucleotides: TGTGCCATCAGTGCAGGGGATGACACTGAAGCTTTCTTT. Residues: CAISAGDDTEAFF.

This clone was counted only a few times. The V gene is TRBV12-5, the J gene TRBJ2-3; TRBD2 matches at 9 bases. V gave up 6 bases and J gave up 8 bases; unmatched junction bases: 12. Per the germline V gene, CDR1 is LGHNT and CDR2 is FRNRAP. The CDR3 totals 15 residues. The CDR3 region is CASGREAGGVATQYF. The CDR3 DNA follows: TGTGCTAGTGGAAGGGAAGCGGGAGGAGTTGCTACGCAGTATTTT.

The gene calls are TRBV4-2 and TRBJ2-6; D is perhaps TRBD1 (5 bases). The CDR3 is 15 amino acids. V lost 0 bases to trimming and J lost 11 bases, with 14 bases between them. Germline-derived CDR1 and CDR2 are LGHNA and YNFKEQ. The CDR3 is CASSQDGAVVDVLTF. The DNA of the CDR3 is TGTGCCAGCAGCCAAGATGGGGCGGTAGTAGACGTCCTGACTTTC.

The V and J genes are TRBV5-1 and TRBJ2-6; D gene ambiguous. V lost 5 bases and J 1 base, leaving 10 bases between the germline ends. The CDR3 length is 15 residues. The germline V gene encodes CDR1 SGHRS and CDR2 YFSETQ. As DNA, the CDR3 is TGCGCCAGCAGTTCCAGCCTATCTGGGGCCAACGTCCTGACTTTC. This encodes CASSSSLSGANVLTF.

This chain uses TRBV13 with TRBJ1-1; weak D call: TRBD1 (5 bases). The V end lost 1 base, the J end lost 4 bases, and 16 bases lay between the germline ends. Germline V lookup: CDR1 PRHDT, CDR2 FYEKMQ (reference sequence). The CDR3 is 16 amino acids. The CDR3 region is CASSLVGLGLGTEAFF. The CDR3 DNA reads TGTGCCAGCAGCTTAGTAGGTTTGGGGCTTGGCACTGAAGCTTTCTTT.